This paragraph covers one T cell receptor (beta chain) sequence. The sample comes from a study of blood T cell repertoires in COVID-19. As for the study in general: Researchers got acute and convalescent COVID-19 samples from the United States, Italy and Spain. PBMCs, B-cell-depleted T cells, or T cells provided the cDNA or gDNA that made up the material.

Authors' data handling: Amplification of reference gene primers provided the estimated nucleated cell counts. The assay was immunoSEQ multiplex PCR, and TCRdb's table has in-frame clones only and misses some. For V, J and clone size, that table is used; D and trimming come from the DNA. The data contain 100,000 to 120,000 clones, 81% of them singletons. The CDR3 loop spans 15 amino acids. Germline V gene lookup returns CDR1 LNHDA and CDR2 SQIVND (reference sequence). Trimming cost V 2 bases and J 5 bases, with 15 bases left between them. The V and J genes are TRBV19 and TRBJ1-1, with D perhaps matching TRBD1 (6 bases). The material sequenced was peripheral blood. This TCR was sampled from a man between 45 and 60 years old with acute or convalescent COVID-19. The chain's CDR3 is CASSIKTGIRTEAFF. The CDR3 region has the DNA TGTGCCAGTAGTATAAAGACAGGAATCAGGACTGAAGCTTTCTTT.